The 2 T cell receptor beta chains reported below all come from one sample, sequenced in a study of CD8+CD57+ T cells in acquired aplastic anemia. Investigators profiled TCR beta VDJ and CDR3 from genomic DNA template. TCRdb re-called the reads with MiXCR, one entry per CDR3 protein. There are roughly 180,000 distinct CDR3 sequences in the sample; under 70% occur only once, and 46% lies in the top ten. The sequencing sample was made of sorted CD4+, CD8+, or CD8+CD57+ T cells (not recorded which) from PBMCs. The receptors were sampled from a human donor with severe aplastic anemia or a healthy control (not recorded which).

The sample holds many counts of this clonotype. CDR3 sequence: CASNWILNTEAFF. The CDR3 coding sequence is TGTGCCAGCAACTGGATCTTGAACACTGAAGCTTTCTTT. The chain is built from TRBV7-8 and TRBJ1-1; no definite D call. This CDR3 is built from 13 residues. V dropped 7 bases and J dropped 0 bases, with 9 bases sitting between them. Germline V lookup: CDR1 SGHVS, CDR2 FQNEAQ.

This clonotype was observed many times. The chain uses TRBV19 and TRBJ2-7; TRBD1 matches 8 bases. CDR3 length equals 14 residues. Germline CDR1 LNHDA, CDR2 SQIVND (reference sequence). The V segment lost 3 bases and the J segment 3 bases; nucleotides outside the gene matches: 4. CDR3 sequence: CASSISGQGYEQYF. The DNA of the CDR3 is TGTGCCAGTAGTATCTCCGGACAGGGCTACGAGCAGTACTTC.